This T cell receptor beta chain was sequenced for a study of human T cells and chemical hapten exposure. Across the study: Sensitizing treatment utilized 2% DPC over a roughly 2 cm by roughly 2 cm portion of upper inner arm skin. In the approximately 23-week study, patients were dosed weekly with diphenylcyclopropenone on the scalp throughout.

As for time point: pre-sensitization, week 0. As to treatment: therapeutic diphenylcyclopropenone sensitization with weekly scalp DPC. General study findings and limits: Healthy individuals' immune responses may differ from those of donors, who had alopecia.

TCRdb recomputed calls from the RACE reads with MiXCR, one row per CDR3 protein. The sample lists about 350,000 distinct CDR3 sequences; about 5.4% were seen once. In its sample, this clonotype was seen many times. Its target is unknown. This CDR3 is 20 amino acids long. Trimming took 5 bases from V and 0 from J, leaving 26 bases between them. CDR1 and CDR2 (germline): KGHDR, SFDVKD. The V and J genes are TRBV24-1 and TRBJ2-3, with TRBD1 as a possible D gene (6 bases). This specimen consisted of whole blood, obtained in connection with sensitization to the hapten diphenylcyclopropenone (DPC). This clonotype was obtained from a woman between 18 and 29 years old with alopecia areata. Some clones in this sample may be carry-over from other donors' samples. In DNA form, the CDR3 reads TGTGCCACCAGTGTTGTCAGGGGCGGACCAAGTTTATCCAGCACAGATACGCAGTATTTT. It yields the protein CATSVVRGGPSLSSTDTQYF.